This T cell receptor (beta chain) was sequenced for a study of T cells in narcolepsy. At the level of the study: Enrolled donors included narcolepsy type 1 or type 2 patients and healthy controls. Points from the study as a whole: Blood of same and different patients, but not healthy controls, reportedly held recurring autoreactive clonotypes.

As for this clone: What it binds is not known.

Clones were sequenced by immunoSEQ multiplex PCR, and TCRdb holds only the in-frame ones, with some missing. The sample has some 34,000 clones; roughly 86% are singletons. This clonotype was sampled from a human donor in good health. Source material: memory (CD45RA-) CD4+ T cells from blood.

CDR3 loop: CASSEAGRAYGYTF. The DNA of the CDR3 is TGTGCCAGCAGTGAAGCGGGCCGGGCCTATGGCTACACCTTC. V and J are TRBV6-1 and TRBJ1-2; D not resolved. Deletions cut 0 bases from V and 4 bases from J, with 9 bases between. CDR1 is MNHNS and CDR2 is SASEGT in the germline V gene. The CDR3 contains 14 residues.